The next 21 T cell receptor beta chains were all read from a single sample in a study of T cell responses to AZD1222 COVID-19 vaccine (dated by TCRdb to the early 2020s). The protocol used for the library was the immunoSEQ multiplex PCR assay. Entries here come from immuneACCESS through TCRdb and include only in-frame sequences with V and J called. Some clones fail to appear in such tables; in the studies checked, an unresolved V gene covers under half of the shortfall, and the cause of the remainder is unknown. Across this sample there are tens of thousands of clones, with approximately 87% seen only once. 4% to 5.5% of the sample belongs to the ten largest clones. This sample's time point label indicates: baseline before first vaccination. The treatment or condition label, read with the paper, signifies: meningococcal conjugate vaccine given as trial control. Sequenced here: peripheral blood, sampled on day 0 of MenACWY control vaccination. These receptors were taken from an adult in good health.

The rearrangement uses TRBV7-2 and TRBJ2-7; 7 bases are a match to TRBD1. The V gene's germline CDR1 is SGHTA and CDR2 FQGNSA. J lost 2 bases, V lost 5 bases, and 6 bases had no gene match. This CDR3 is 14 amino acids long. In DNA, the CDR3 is TGTGCCAGCAGCCCCCACAGGGGCGCCTACGAGCAGTACTTC. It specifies CASSPHRGAYEQYF.

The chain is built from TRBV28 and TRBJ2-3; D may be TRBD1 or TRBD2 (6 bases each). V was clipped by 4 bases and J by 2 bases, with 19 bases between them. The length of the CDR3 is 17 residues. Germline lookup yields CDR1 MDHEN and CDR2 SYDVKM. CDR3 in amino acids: CASSSPGGLLPTDTQYF. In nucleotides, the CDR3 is TGTGCCAGCAGTTCCCCTGGGGGGCTGCTACCCACAGATACGCAGTATTTT.

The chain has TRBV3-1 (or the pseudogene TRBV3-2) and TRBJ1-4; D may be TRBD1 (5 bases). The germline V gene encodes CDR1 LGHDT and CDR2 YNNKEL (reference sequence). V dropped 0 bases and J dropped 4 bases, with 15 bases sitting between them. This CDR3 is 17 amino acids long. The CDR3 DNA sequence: TGTGCCAGCAGCCAAGAAGGTGTGGGGGGACTTAATGAAAAACTGTTTTTT. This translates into CASSQEGVGGLNEKLFF.

In DNA form, the CDR3 reads TGTGCCAGCAGCTTGGGGTATATTGGGAATGAGCAGTTCTTC. This gives the protein CASSLGYIGNEQFF. V is TRBV7-2 and J is TRBJ2-1, with D uncertain. The CDR3 runs to 14 residues. Germline CDR1 and CDR2: SGHTA and FQGNSA. Trimming cost V 3 bases and J 7 bases, with 13 bases left between them. The full variable domain, completed using reference TRBV7-2 and TRBJ2-1, is GAGVSQSPSNKVTEKGKDVELRCDPISGHTALYWYRQSLGQGLEFLIYFQGNSAPDKSGLPSDRFSAERTGGSVSTLTIQRTQQEDSAVYLCASSLGYIGNEQFFGPGTRLTVL.

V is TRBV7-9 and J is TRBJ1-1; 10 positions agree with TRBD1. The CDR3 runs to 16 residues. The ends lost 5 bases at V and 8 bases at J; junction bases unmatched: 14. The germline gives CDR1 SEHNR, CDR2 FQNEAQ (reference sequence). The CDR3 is CASSLGQGETEEEAFF. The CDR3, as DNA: TGTGCCAGCAGCCTTGGACAGGGGGAGACAGAGGAGGAAGCTTTCTTT. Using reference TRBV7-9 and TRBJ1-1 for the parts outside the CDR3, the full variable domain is DTGVSQNPRHKITKRGQNVTFRCDPISEHNRLYWYRQTLGQGPEFLTYFQNEAQLEKSRLLSDRFSAERPKGSFSTLEIQRTEQGDSAMYLCASSLGQGETEEEAFFGQGTRLTVV.

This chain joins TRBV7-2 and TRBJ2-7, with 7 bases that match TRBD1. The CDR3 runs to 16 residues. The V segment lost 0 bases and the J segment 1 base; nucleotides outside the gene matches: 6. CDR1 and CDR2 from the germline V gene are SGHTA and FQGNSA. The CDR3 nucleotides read TGTGCCAGCAGCTTAGCGCTGGGACAGCTATCCTACGAGCAGTACTTC. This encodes CASSLALGQLSYEQYF. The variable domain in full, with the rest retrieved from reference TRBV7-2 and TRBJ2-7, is GAGVSQSPSNKVTEKGKDVELRCDPISGHTALYWYRQSLGQGLEFLIYFQGNSAPDKSGLPSDRFSAERTGGSVSTLTIQRTQQEDSAVYLCASSLALGQLSYEQYFGPGTRLTVT.

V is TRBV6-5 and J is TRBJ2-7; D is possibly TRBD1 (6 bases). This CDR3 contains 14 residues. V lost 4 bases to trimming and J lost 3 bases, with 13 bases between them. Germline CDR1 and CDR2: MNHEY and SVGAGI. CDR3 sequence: CASSSTGNYYEQYF. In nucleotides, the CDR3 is TGTGCCAGCAGTTCGACAGGTAACTACTACGAGCAGTACTTC.

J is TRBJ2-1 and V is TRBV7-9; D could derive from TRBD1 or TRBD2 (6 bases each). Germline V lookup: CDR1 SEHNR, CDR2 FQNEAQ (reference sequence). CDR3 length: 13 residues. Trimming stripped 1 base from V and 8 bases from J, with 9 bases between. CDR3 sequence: CASSLGGAHEQFF. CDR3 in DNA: TGTGCCAGCAGCTTAGGGGGGGCCCATGAGCAGTTCTTC.

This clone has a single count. The CDR3 is CASRPTGPGYTF. The CDR3 bases are TGTGCCAGCAGACCTACAGGACCCGGCTACACCTTC. This chain connects TRBV28 to TRBJ1-2; D is possibly TRBD1 (5 bases). The CDR3 extends over 12 amino acids. Trimming removed 6 bases from V and 8 bases from J, with 13 bases in between. Germline loops: CDR1 MDHEN, CDR2 SYDVKM.

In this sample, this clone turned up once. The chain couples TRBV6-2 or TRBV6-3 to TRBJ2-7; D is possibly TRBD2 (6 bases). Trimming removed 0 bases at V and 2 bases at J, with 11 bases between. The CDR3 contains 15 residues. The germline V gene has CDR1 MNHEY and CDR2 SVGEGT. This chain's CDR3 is CASSYSGGSPYEQYF. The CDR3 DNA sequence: TGTGCCAGCAGTTACTCGGGAGGATCTCCCTACGAGCAGTACTTC.

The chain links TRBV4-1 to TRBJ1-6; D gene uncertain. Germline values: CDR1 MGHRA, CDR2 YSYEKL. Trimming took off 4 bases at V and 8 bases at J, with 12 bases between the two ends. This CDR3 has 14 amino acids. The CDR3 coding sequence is TGCGCCAGCAGCCCTCTAGGTGTTTATTCACCCCTCCACTTT. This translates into CASSPLGVYSPLHF.

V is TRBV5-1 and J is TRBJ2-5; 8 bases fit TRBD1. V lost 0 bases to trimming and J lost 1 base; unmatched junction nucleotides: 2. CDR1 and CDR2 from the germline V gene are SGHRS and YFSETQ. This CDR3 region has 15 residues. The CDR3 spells CASSLGDRFQETQYF. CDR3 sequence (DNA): TGCGCCAGCAGCTTGGGGGACAGGTTCCAAGAGACCCAGTACTTC.

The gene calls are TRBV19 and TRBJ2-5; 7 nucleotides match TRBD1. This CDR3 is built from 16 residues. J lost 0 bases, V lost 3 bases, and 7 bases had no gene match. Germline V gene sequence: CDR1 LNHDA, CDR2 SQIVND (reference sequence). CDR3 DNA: TGTGCCAGTAGTATCGGACAGGTCACGTACCAAGAGACCCAGTACTTC. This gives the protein CASSIGQVTYQETQYF.

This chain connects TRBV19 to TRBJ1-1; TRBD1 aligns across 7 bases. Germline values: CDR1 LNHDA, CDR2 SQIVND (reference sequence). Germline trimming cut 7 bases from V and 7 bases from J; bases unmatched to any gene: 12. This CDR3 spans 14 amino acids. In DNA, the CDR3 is TGTGCCAGTACCCGAAGGAGGTGGGACAGTGAAGCTTTCTTT. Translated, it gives CASTRRRWDSEAFF.

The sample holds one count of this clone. The CDR3 DNA reads as TGTGCCAGCAGCCCGAGCGGGAGAGACACCGGGGAGCTGTTTTTT. Encoded protein: CASSPSGRDTGELFF. This rearrangement joins TRBV7-9 to TRBJ2-2; TRBD2 aligns across 8 bases. The CDR3 is 15 amino acids. The V and J ends lost 5 bases and 3 bases, in that order; junction bases with no gene match: 5. Germline assignment: CDR1 SEHNR and CDR2 FQNEAQ (reference sequence).

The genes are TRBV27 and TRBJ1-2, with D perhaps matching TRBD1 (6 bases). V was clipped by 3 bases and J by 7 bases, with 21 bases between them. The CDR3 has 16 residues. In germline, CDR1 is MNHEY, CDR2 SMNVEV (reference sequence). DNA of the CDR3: TGTGCCAGCAGTTTCTCGGGGGGCGCATTCTCCGGTGGCTACACCTTC. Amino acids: CASSFSGGAFSGGYTF.

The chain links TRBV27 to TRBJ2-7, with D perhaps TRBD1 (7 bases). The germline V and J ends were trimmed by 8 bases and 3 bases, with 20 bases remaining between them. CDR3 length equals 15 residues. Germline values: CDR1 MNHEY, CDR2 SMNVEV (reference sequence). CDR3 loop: CASGTRTGGFYEQYF. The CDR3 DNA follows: TGTGCCAGCGGGACTCGGACAGGAGGCTTCTACGAGCAGTACTTC.

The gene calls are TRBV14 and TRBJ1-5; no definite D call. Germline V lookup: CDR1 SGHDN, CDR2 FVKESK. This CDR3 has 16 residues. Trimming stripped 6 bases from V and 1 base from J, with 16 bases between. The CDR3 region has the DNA TGTGCCAGCAGTCAGAACAGCTCCCGGAGCAATCAGCCCCAGCATTTT. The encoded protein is CASSQNSSRSNQPQHF. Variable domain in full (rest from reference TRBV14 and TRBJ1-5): EAGVTQFPSHSVIEKGQTVTLRCDPISGHDNLYWYRRVMGKEIKFLLHFVKESKQDESGMPNNRFLAERTGGTYSTLKVQPAELEDSGVYFCASSQNSSRSNQPQHFGDGTRLSIL.

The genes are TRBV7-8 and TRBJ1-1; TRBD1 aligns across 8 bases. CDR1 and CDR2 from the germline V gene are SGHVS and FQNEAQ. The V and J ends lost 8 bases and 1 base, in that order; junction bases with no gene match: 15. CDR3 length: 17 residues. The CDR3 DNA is TGTGCCAGCGGGGGACAGGCTGACCCCAATGGGAACACTGAAGCTTTCTTT. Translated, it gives CASGGQADPNGNTEAFF.

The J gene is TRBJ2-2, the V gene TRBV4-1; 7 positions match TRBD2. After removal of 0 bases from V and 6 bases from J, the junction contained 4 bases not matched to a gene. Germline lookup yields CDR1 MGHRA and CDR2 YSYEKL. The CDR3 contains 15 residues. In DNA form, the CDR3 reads TGCGCCAGCAGCCAAGAGGCGGGAGCCGCCGGGGAGCTGTTTTTT. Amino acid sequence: CASSQEAGAAGELFF.

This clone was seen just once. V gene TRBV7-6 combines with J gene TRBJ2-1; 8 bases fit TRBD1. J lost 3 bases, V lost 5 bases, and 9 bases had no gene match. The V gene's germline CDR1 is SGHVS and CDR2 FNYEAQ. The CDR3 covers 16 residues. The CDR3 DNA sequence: TGTGCCAGCAGCACAAAACAGGGGGTGGTCTACAATGAGCAGTTCTTC. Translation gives CASSTKQGVVYNEQFF. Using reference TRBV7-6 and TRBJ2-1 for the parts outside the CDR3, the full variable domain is GAGVSQSPRYKVTKRGQDVALRCDPISGHVSLYWYRQALGQGPEFLTYFNYEAQQDKSGLPNDRFSAERPEGSISTLTIQRTEQRDSAMYRCASSTKQGVVYNEQFFGPGTRLTVL.